Below, 23 T cell receptor beta chains from the same sample are listed, as sequenced in a study of beta chain features in type 1 diabetes. The authors reverse transcribed all of the isolated RNA, so sequencing captured expressed TCRB transcripts. The data were produced by immunoSEQ multiplex PCR, yet TCRdb's version contains in-frame clones alone and is incomplete. The sample contains 90,000 to 110,000 clones, less than 40% of which appear only once. Specimen: stem cell memory CD4+ T cells from blood. The receptors stem from a woman younger than 30 in good health.

The chain employs TRBV7-2 and TRBJ1-5, with 7 bases lining up with TRBD1. Trimming removed 0 bases from V and 6 bases from J; junction bases left unmatched: 2. CDR1 SGHTA and CDR2 FQGNSA come from the germline V gene. The CDR3 contains 14 residues. The CDR3: CASSLATGFQPQHF. DNA of the CDR3: TGTGCCAGCAGCTTAGCGACAGGGTTTCAGCCCCAGCATTTT.

The chain employs TRBV6-1 and TRBJ1-2; 7 bases line up with TRBD1. This CDR3 contains 13 residues. The J segment lost 5 bases and the V segment lost 7 bases, leaving 7 bases of the junction unmatched. Germline V lookup: CDR1 MNHNS, CDR2 SASEGT. CDR3 amino acids: CASTDRFGYGYTF. The CDR3 region has the DNA TGTGCCAGCACGGACAGGTTCGGGTATGGCTACACCTTC.

Only a few counts were recorded for this clone. CDR3 residues: CASSSGQGNTGELFF. CDR3 coding DNA: TGTGCCAGCAGCTCAGGACAGGGCAACACCGGGGAGCTGTTTTTT. The chain uses TRBV7-2 and TRBJ2-2, with 8 bases identical to TRBD1. CDR3 length equals 15 residues. With 4 bases clipped from V and 2 bases from J, the junction kept 3 bases outside the gene matches. The germline CDR1 and CDR2 sequences are SGHTA and FQGNSA.

This clone was counted only a few times. V gene TRBV6-5 combines with J gene TRBJ2-3, with D possibly being TRBD2 (5 bases). The CDR3 runs to 14 residues. Germline CDR1 MNHEY, CDR2 SVGAGI. Trimming left V 2 bases short and J 4 bases short, with 10 bases between. The CDR3 coding sequence is TGTGCCAGCAGTTACGGGAGAAACGCAGATACGCAGTATTTT. As protein: CASSYGRNADTQYF.

This clone was seen a handful of times. The chain recombines TRBV10-3 with TRBJ2-7; the D is unclear. Germline V CDR1 and CDR2: ENHRY, SYGVKD. Trimming cost V 8 bases and J 2 bases, with 7 bases left between them. The CDR3 sequence is 11 residues long. The CDR3 DNA follows: TGTGCCATCGCCGCAGCCTACGAGCAGTACTTC. It translates to CAIAAAYEQYF.

This clone appeared a few times. The V and J genes are TRBV28 and TRBJ2-7; TRBD2 is a possible D gene (5 bases). This CDR3 contains 11 residues. CDR1 and CDR2 from the germline V gene are MDHEN and SYDVKM. Trimming removed 11 bases from V and 6 bases from J, with 14 bases in between. The CDR3 nucleotides read TGTGCCTGCGAGATGAGCGGCGAGCAGTACTTC. Protein sequence: CACEMSGEQYF.

The chain is built from TRBV5-1 and TRBJ2-7, with TRBD2 matching 13 bases. Per the germline V gene, CDR1 is SGHRS and CDR2 is YFSETQ. V trimming: 0 bases; J trimming: 1 base; junction bases outside the gene matches: 4. The CDR3 sequence is 17 residues long. The CDR3 loop is CASSLGGLAGVSYEQYF. Written as DNA, the CDR3 is TGCGCCAGCAGCTTGGGCGGACTAGCGGGAGTATCCTACGAGCAGTACTTC.

DNA for the CDR3: TGTGCCAGCAGCCCCGGGACAGGGGGCTTCGGAGAGACCCAGTACTTC. It is translated as CASSPGTGGFGETQYF. J is TRBJ2-5 and V is TRBV11-2; 12 bases match TRBD1. With V trimmed by 5 bases and J by 4 bases, 8 bases remained unmatched. Per germline, CDR1 SGHAT and CDR2 FQNNGV. There are 16 residues in the CDR3.

This clone has a handful of counts. This rearrangement joins TRBV18 to TRBJ2-1; TRBD1 is a possible D gene (6 bases). The CDR3 extends over 17 amino acids. From germline, CDR1 is KGHSH and CDR2 LQKENI. The V and J ends lost 1 base and 0 bases respectively, with 13 bases between them. CDR3 amino acids: CASSPRGQPSSYNEQFF. DNA of the CDR3: TGTGCCAGCTCACCACGCGGACAGCCGAGCTCCTACAATGAGCAGTTCTTC.

The sample holds one count of this clone. The rearrangement links TRBV10-3 to TRBJ1-5, with a tentative D call TRBD1 (6 bases). The CDR3 consists of 13 residues. Germline CDR1 is ENHRY and CDR2 is SYGVKD. Trimming removed 6 bases at V and 4 bases at J, with 10 bases between. The CDR3 loop is CAIRAQGNQPQHF. As DNA, the CDR3 is TGTGCCATCAGAGCGCAGGGGAATCAGCCCCAGCATTTT.

The chain carries TRBV7-3 and TRBJ1-2; 7 bases match TRBD1. The CDR3 is 14 amino acids. The V and J ends lost 5 bases and 0 bases, in that order; junction bases with no gene match: 3. Germline V gene lookup returns CDR1 SGHTA and CDR2 FQGTGA. The CDR3 nucleotides are TGTGCCAGCAGCCACGGGACAGCTAACTATGGCTACACCTTC. It is translated as CASSHGTANYGYTF.

The chain recombines TRBV11-2 with TRBJ2-1; 11 bases agree with TRBD1. There are 15 residues in the CDR3. V gave up 3 bases and J gave up 2 bases; unmatched junction bases: 0. The germline CDR1 and CDR2 sequences are SGHAT and FQNNGV. CDR3 sequence reads: CASSLGQGAYNEQFF. CDR3 in DNA: TGTGCCAGCAGCTTGGGACAGGGGGCCTACAATGAGCAGTTCTTC.

J is TRBJ2-1 and V is TRBV4-1, with 7 bases aligning to TRBD2. V lost 0 bases, J lost 4 bases, and 6 bases stayed unmatched. Per the germline V gene, CDR1 is MGHRA and CDR2 is YSYEKL. CDR3 length: 16 amino acids. The CDR3 protein is CASSQDGRMAYNEQFF. The CDR3 DNA reads as TGCGCCAGCAGCCAAGACGGGAGGATGGCTTACAATGAGCAGTTCTTC.

The CDR3: CASSLWLAGTDTQYF. The DNA for the CDR3 is TGTGCCAGCAGTTTATGGCTAGCTGGCACAGATACGCAGTATTTT. The chain is built from TRBV28 and TRBJ2-3, with TRBD2 as a possible D gene (5 bases). The CDR3 sequence is 15 residues long. Germline lookup yields CDR1 MDHEN and CDR2 SYDVKM. The V gene lost 0 bases and the J gene lost 1 base, with 8 bases spanning the gap. Full variable domain (remainder filled in from reference TRBV28 and TRBJ2-3): DVKVTQSSRYLVKRTGEKVFLECVQDMDHENMFWYRQDPGLGLRLIYFSYDVKMKEKGDIPEGYSVSREKKERFSLILESASTNQTSMYLCASSLWLAGTDTQYFGPGTRLTVL.

The chain has TRBV28 and TRBJ2-5, with TRBD1 matching 7 bases. With V trimmed by 5 bases and J by 1 base, 4 bases remained unmatched. The CDR3 extends over 14 amino acids. Germline CDR1 reads MDHEN; CDR2 reads SYDVKM. CDR3 protein: CASSMGQPQETQYF. CDR3 nucleotides: TGTGCCAGCAGTATGGGACAGCCCCAAGAGACCCAGTACTTC.

This chain connects TRBV29-1 to TRBJ1-5; D gene unclear. The CDR3 runs to 12 residues. Between the trimmed V and J ends, which lost 7 bases and 0 bases, there was a span of 7 bases. Germline V gene sequence: CDR1 SQVTM, CDR2 ANQGSEA. The CDR3 spells CSASDSNQPQHF. CDR3 DNA: TGCAGCGCATCAGATAGCAATCAGCCCCAGCATTTT.

J is TRBJ2-7 and V is TRBV11-2; perhaps TRBD1 as D (6 bases). Germline V lookup: CDR1 SGHAT, CDR2 FQNNGV. The CDR3 length is 14 residues. V lost 6 bases, J lost 0 bases, and 12 bases lay in between. The CDR3 sequence: CASSPKQGSYEQYF. The CDR3 DNA reads as TGTGCCAGCAGTCCTAAACAGGGCTCCTACGAGCAGTACTTC.

Only a few counts were recorded for this clone. The genes are TRBV27 and TRBJ2-7, with D possibly being TRBD2 (5 bases). V was pared by 5 bases and J by 7 bases, with 18 bases between. Per germline, CDR1 MNHEY and CDR2 SMNVEV (reference sequence). There are 14 residues in the CDR3. CDR3 nucleotides: TGTGCCAGCAGTGCCTACCGGATATCGGGGGAGCAGTACTTC. This translates into CASSAYRISGEQYF.

The chain uses TRBV19 and TRBJ1-1; D unresolved. The CDR3 runs to 15 residues. The V end lost 5 bases, the J end lost 3 bases, and 16 bases lay between the germline ends. The V gene's germline CDR1 is LNHDA and CDR2 SQIVND (reference sequence). The DNA for the CDR3 is TGTGCCAGTAGTGTTACCACCCTTTCGGACACTGAAGCTTTCTTT. Translating gives CASSVTTLSDTEAFF.

In this sample, this clone turned up a few times. The V and J genes are TRBV15 and TRBJ2-4; 10 bases agree with TRBD1. The J segment lost 0 bases and the V segment lost 6 bases, leaving 11 bases of the junction unmatched. Germline V CDR1 and CDR2: LNHNV, YYDKDF (reference sequence). The CDR3 spans 18 residues. The CDR3 loop reads CATRARDRGSLAKNIQYF. For the CDR3, the DNA is TGTGCCACCAGGGCCCGGGACAGGGGCTCCCTAGCCAAAAACATTCAGTACTTC.

This clone was recorded a few times. The rearrangement uses TRBV7-9 and TRBJ1-4; D remains ambiguous. This CDR3 spans 18 amino acids. Germline CDR1 SEHNR, CDR2 FQNEAQ (reference sequence). Trimming removed 3 bases from V and 0 bases from J, with 17 bases in between. In DNA, the CDR3 is TGTGCCAGCAGCTTCGACTACCTCGGGGTGGCAACTAATGAAAAACTGTTTTTT. It is translated as CASSFDYLGVATNEKLFF.

This chain uses TRBV2 with TRBJ2-4; no definite D call. CDR1 and CDR2 (germline): SNHLY, FYNNEI. This CDR3 has 14 amino acids. Trimming stripped 1 base from V and 1 base from J, with 5 bases between. The CDR3 protein is CASSEGRAKNIQYF. CDR3 nucleotide sequence: TGTGCCAGCAGTGAAGGGCGGGCCAAAAACATTCAGTACTTC.

This clone was detected only once. The chain combines TRBV9 with TRBJ2-1; 9 positions agree with TRBD1. In germline, CDR1 is SGDLS, CDR2 YYNGEE. The CDR3 covers 20 residues. V shed 1 base, J shed 3 bases, and the junction held 17 bases outside the gene matches. The CDR3 loop reads CASSVQTLGQGPDIYNEQFF. The CDR3 coding sequence is TGTGCCAGCAGCGTACAGACGTTAGGACAGGGGCCCGACATCTACAATGAGCAGTTCTTC.